These 19 T cell receptor beta chains were sequenced from one sample in a study of blood T cells in healthy people across ages. The authors ran a second PCR of about 6 to 11 cycles using a sample-barcoded 5' primer and a J-beta primer mix. TCRdb fed the 5' RACE reads into MiXCR, producing one record per CDR3 protein. The sample holds about 620,000 distinct CDR3 sequences, 52% seen once. Input material: blood. The receptor source for this set is a woman aged 80 or over in good health.

Worth noting for this clonotype: This may stem from a read error, because a much larger clone lies one nucleotide away. The chain links TRBV3-1 to TRBJ2-5, with D possibly TRBD1 on 5 matching bases. This CDR3 has 13 amino acids. Per germline, CDR1 LGHDT and CDR2 YNNKEL (reference sequence). The CDR3: CTSAGALQETQYF. The CDR3 coding sequence is TGTACCAGCGCTGGGGCACTTCAAGAGACCCAGTACTTC.

The sample holds a few counts of this clonotype. V and J are TRBV5-1 and TRBJ1-3; unclear D gene. V gave up 3 bases and J gave up 0 bases, with 7 bases separating them. In germline, CDR1 is SGHRS, CDR2 YFSETQ. The CDR3 totals 14 residues. CDR3 nucleotide sequence: TGCGCCAGCAGCTCGGACGGCTCTGGAAACACCATATATTTT. Protein product: CASSSDGSGNTIYF.

V is TRBV7-3 and J is TRBJ1-2; tentatively, D is TRBD1 (5 bases). V was trimmed by 5 bases and J by 7 bases, leaving 17 bases between them. Germline V gives CDR1 SGHTA, CDR2 FQGTGA. The CDR3 has 14 residues. CDR3 DNA sequence: TGTGCCAGCAGCCGGGACGGAGGGGTTGGTGGCTACACCTTC. It yields the protein CASSRDGGVGGYTF.

The V and J genes are TRBV29-1 and TRBJ2-3, with 8 bases that match TRBD2. CDR3 length: 15 amino acids. V was clipped by 2 bases and J by 3 bases; unmatched bases: 7. The germline V gene encodes CDR1 SQVTM and CDR2 ANQGSEA. CDR3 DNA: TGCAGCGTTGAATTGGCGGGGGGCCTAACAGATACGCAGTATTTT. It specifies CSVELAGGLTDTQYF.

J is TRBJ1-2 and V is TRBV5-1; D not resolved. CDR1 SGHRS and CDR2 YFSETQ come from the germline V gene. Trimming left V 2 bases short and J 6 bases short, with 11 bases between. CDR3 length: 13 amino acids. CDR3: CASSFERGDGYTF. CDR3 bases: TGCGCCAGCAGCTTCGAACGGGGAGATGGCTACACCTTC.

The chain employs TRBV15 and TRBJ1-5; no reliable D call. Trimming stripped 0 bases from V and 11 bases from J, with 8 bases between. The CDR3 runs 12 residues. Germline V gives CDR1 LNHNV, CDR2 YYDKDF (reference sequence). CDR3 bases: TGTGCCACCAGCAGAGACCAGTCGACCCAGCATTTT. Amino acid sequence: CATSRDQSTQHF.

This clonotype was recorded at least ten times. The rearrangement links TRBV2 to TRBJ2-3, with no clear D. Germline V gene sequence: CDR1 SNHLY, CDR2 FYNNEI. V was cut by 7 bases and J by 1 base, with 15 bases left in between. There are 15 residues in the CDR3. CDR3 loop: CASNPGLPGTDTQYF. The CDR3 nucleotides read TGTGCCAGCAATCCCGGTCTTCCCGGCACAGATACGCAGTATTTT.

With respect to this clonotype: One end of the junction is discordant with germline, which a read error may explain. The rearrangement links TRBV12-3 or TRBV12-4 to TRBJ2-1; D is unresolved. CDR3 length: 12 amino acids. CDR3 nucleotides: TGTACCAGCAGTTGGGTTTGGGGTGAGCAGTTCTTC. This gives the protein CTSSWVWGEQFF.

This clonotype was counted between two and nine times. The chain recombines TRBV4-2 with TRBJ2-5; D not resolved. The CDR3 has 15 residues. CDR1 is LGHNA, CDR2 YNFKEQ, per germline. Trimming pared 0 bases from V and 1 base from J, leaving 9 bases between. The CDR3 is CASSQETNSQETQYF. The CDR3 nucleotides are TGTGCCAGCAGCCAAGAGACGAACAGCCAAGAGACCCAGTACTTC.

The rearrangement links TRBV9 to TRBJ2-7; 7 bases agree with TRBD1. Trimming at V came to 0 bases and at J to 0 bases, leaving 6 bases not matched to a gene. The CDR3 spans 16 residues. Per germline, CDR1 SGDLS and CDR2 YYNGEE. The CDR3 nucleotides are TGTGCCAGCAGCGTAGGTAGGACAGGAAGCTCCTACGAGCAGTACTTC. This encodes CASSVGRTGSSYEQYF. Combining the CDR3 with reference TRBV9 and TRBJ2-7 gives the whole variable domain DSGVTQTPKHLITATGQRVTLRCSPRSGDLSVYWYQQSLDQGLQFLIQYYNGEERAKGNILERFSAQQFPDLHSELNLSSLELGDSALYFCASSVGRTGSSYEQYFGPGTRLTVT.

Points on this clonotype: This may be a read error, as it is one base from a much larger clone. J is TRBJ1-2 and V is TRBV6-1; D gene unclear. V lost 6 bases and J lost 8, with 19 bases in between. The CDR3 is 14 amino acids. The germline V gene encodes CDR1 MNHNS and CDR2 SASEGT. The CDR3 region is CASSGGVSEEGYTF. As DNA, the CDR3 is TGTGCCAGCAGCGGAGGAGTATCAGAGGAAGGCTACACCTTC.

This clonotype was detected once. The rearrangement links TRBV4-3 to TRBJ1-2; 9 nucleotides agree with TRBD1. This CDR3 is built from 15 residues. After removal of 4 bases from V and 2 bases from J, the junction contained 5 bases not matched to a gene. CDR1 and CDR2 from the germline V gene are LGHNA and YSLEER. The CDR3 reads CASSRSGQGNYGYTF. The CDR3 bases are TGCGCCAGCAGCCGGTCGGGACAGGGAAACTATGGCTACACCTTC.

The chain has TRBV9 and TRBJ2-3; 13 nucleotides align to TRBD2. This CDR3 is 17 amino acids long. Unmatched junction bases numbered 8, after V lost 0 bases and J lost 7 bases. Germline V gene sequence: CDR1 SGDLS, CDR2 YYNGEE. The CDR3 nucleotides read TGTGCCAGCAGCGTAGATTTCAGGACTAGCGGGAGCTATACGCAGTATTTT. It yields the protein CASSVDFRTSGSYTQYF.

The rearrangement uses TRBV2 and TRBJ2-1, with TRBD2 matching 8 bases. Germline trimming cut 6 bases from V and 3 bases from J; bases unmatched to any gene: 7. This CDR3 is built from 15 residues. Germline V gene data show CDR1 as SNHLY and CDR2 as FYNNEI. CDR3 sequence: CASRVTSGVYNEQFF. CDR3 nucleotides: TGTGCCAGCAGAGTTACTAGCGGCGTCTACAATGAGCAGTTCTTC.

About this clonotype: This may stem from a read error, because a much larger clone lies one nucleotide away. The rearrangement uses TRBV12-3 or TRBV12-4 and TRBJ2-1; maybe TRBD1 (6 bases). This CDR3 has 14 residues. Trimming removed 4 bases at V and 13 bases at J, with 20 bases between. The CDR3 sequence: CASSSRDKEETQFF. CDR3 in DNA: TGTGCCAGCAGTTCCCGGGACAAGGAAGAGACCCAGTTCTTC.

The chain has TRBV7-9 and TRBJ1-4; 10 bases are a match to TRBD1. There are 17 residues in the CDR3. The J segment lost 7 bases and the V segment lost 5 bases, leaving 13 bases of the junction unmatched. The germline gives CDR1 SEHNR, CDR2 FQNEAQ (reference sequence). CDR3 nucleotides: TGTGCCAGCAGCCCTTGGGGCCCCCGGGACAGGGGTGAAAAACTGTTTTTT. It translates to CASSPWGPRDRGEKLFF.

V usage is TRBV4-1 and J usage is TRBJ2-5, with D possibly TRBD1 on 6 matching bases. Trimming took off 2 bases at V and 5 bases at J, with 18 bases between the two ends. The CDR3 contains 16 residues. Looked up from germline, CDR1 is MGHRA and CDR2 is YSYEKL. CDR3 nucleotides: TGCGCCAGCAGCCAAACCGACAGGAGAGGTTGGGAGACCCAGTACTTC. Translation gives CASSQTDRRGWETQYF.

V is TRBV12-3 or TRBV12-4 and J is TRBJ1-5; the D gene is possibly TRBD1 (6 bases). Trimming left V 5 bases short and J 5 bases short, with 19 bases between. The CDR3 contains 16 residues. CDR3 residues: CASSASVTGHDQPQHF. The CDR3 DNA sequence: TGTGCCAGCAGTGCTTCCGTAACAGGGCACGATCAGCCCCAGCATTTT.

The sample holds many counts of this clonotype. The chain combines TRBV20-1 with TRBJ2-5; a possible D gene is TRBD1 (6 bases). The CDR3 totals 14 residues. Germline CDR1 DFQATT, CDR2 SNEGSKA (reference sequence). V lost 6 bases and J lost 2, with 16 bases in between. CDR3 protein: CSAGDNHIQETQYF. CDR3 DNA: TGCAGTGCAGGGGACAACCATATTCAAGAGACCCAGTACTTC.